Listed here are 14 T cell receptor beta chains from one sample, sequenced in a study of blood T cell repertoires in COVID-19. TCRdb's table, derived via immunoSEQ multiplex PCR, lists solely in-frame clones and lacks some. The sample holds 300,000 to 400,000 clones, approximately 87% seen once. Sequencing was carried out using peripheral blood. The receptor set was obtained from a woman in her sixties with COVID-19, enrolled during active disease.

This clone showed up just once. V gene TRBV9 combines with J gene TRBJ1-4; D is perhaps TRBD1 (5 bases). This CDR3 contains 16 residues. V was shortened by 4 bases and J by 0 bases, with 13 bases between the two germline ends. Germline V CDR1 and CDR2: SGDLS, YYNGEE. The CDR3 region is CASSSRTGATNEKLFF. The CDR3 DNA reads TGTGCCAGCAGCTCACGAACAGGCGCAACTAATGAAAAACTGTTTTTT.

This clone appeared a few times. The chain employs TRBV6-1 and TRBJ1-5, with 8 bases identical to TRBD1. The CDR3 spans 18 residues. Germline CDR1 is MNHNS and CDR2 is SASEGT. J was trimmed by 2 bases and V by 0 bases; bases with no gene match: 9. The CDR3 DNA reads TGTGCCAGCAGTGAAGCGGGCAGGGGGCTGGTTCGCAATCAGCCCCAGCATTTT. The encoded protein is CASSEAGRGLVRNQPQHF.

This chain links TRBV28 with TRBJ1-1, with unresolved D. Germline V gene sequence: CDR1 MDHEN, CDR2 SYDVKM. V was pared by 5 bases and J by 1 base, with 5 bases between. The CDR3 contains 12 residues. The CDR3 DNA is TGTGCCAGCAGTCCGCGGAACACTGAAGCTTTCTTT. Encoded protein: CASSPRNTEAFF.

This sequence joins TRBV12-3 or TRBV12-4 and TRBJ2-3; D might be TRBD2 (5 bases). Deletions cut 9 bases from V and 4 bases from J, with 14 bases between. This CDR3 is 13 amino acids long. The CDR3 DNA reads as TGTGCCAGTCACCCAGAAGCGGCAGATACGCAGTATTTT. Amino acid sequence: CASHPEAADTQYF.

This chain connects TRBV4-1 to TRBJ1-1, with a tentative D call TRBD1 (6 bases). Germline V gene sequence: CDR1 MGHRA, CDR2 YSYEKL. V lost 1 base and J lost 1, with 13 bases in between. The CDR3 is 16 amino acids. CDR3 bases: TGCGCCAGCAGCCAAGGCCCGGCGGACAGGAACACTGAAGCTTTCTTT. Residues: CASSQGPADRNTEAFF.

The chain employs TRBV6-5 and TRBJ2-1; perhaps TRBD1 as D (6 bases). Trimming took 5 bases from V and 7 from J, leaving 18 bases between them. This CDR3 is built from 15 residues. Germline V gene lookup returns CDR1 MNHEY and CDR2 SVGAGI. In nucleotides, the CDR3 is TGTGCCAGCAGTCTCCAAAGACAGGCAGGGAATGAGCAGTTCTTC. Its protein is CASSLQRQAGNEQFF.

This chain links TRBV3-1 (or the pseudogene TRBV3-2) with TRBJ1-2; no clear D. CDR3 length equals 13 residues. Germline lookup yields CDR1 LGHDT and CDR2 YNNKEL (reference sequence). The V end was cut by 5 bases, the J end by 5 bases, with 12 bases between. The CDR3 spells CASSGYSPYGYTF. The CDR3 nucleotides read TGTGCCAGCAGCGGATACAGCCCTTATGGCTACACCTTC.

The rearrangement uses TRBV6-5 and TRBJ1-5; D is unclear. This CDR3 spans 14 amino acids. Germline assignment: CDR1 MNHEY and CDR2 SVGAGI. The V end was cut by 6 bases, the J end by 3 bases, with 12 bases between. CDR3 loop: CASSAGGPNQPQHF. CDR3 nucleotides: TGTGCCAGCAGCGCCGGAGGCCCCAATCAGCCCCAGCATTTT.

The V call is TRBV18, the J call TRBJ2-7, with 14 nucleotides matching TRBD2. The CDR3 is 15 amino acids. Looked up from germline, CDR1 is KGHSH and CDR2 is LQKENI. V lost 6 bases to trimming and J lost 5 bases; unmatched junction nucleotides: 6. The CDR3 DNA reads TGTGCCAGCTCGCAAGGACTAGCGGGGGGAGACGAGCAGTACTTC. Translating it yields CASSQGLAGGDEQYF.

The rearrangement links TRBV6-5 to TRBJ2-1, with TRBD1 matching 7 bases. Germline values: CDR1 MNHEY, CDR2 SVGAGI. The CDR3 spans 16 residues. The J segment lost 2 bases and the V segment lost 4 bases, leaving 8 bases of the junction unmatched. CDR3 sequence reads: CASSFQQGNPYNEQFF. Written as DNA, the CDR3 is TGTGCCAGCAGTTTCCAACAGGGGAACCCCTACAATGAGCAGTTCTTC.

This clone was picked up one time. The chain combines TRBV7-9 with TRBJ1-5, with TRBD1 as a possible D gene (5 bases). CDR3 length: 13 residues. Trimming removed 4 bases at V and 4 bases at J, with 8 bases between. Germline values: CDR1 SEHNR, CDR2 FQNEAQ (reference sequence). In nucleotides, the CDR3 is TGTGCCAGCAGCTCAGGGCCGAATCAGCCCCAGCATTTT. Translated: CASSSGPNQPQHF.

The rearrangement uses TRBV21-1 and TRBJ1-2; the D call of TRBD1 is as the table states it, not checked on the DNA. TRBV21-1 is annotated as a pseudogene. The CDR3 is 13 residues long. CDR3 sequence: CASGPGHNYGYTF. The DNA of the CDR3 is TGTGCCAGCGGCCCGGGACACAACTATGGCTACACCTTC.

CDR3 residues: CASRGQGGTEAFF. The CDR3 bases are TGTGCCAGCAGGGGACAGGGGGGCACTGAAGCTTTCTTT. The chain carries TRBV2 and TRBJ1-1; 11 bases fit TRBD1. This CDR3 is built from 13 residues. J lost 4 bases, V lost 6 bases, and 1 base had no gene match. Per the germline V gene, CDR1 is SNHLY and CDR2 is FYNNEI.

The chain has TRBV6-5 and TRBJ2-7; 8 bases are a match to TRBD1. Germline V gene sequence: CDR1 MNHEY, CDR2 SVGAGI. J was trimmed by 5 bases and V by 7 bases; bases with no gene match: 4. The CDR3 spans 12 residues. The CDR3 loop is CASKDRGNEQYF. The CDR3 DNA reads TGTGCCAGCAAAGACAGGGGTAACGAGCAGTACTTC.